The 29 T cell receptor beta chains below were found in one sample sequenced in a study of OX40 agonist ivuxolimab in advanced cancers. Clones were read by immunoSEQ multiplex PCR, and TCRdb kept only the in-frame ones, dropping some. The repertoire consists of approximately 90,000 clones, with around 90% occurring once and the leading ten covering 1.6%. The specimen comprised CD4+ or CD8+ T cells sorted from blood, sampled in a trial of the OX40 agonist ivuxolimab. Receptors were obtained from an adult with an advanced solid tumor such as melanoma, head and neck, liver or kidney cancer.

V and J are TRBV6-6 and TRBJ2-5; D possibly corresponds to TRBD2 (5 bases). Matching the DNA end better, TRBJ2-7 makes the J call doubtful. This CDR3 contains 13 residues. The germline V gene encodes CDR1 MNHNY and CDR2 SVGAGI (reference sequence). The CDR3 is CASSYIRDYEQYF. In DNA, the CDR3 is TGTGCCAGCAGTTACATCCGGGACTACGAGCAGTACTTC.

CDR3 coding DNA: TGTGCCAGCAGCTCCCAGGGACTAACCTACGAGCAGTACTTC. The encoded protein is CASSSQGLTYEQYF. The rearrangement uses TRBV11-2 and TRBJ2-7, with 7 bases that match TRBD2. J lost 2 bases, V lost 4 bases, and 5 bases had no gene match. The CDR3 spans 14 residues. The V gene's germline CDR1 is SGHAT and CDR2 FQNNGV.

The chain links TRBV5-4 to TRBJ1-3; D gene unclear. This CDR3 region has 13 residues. Trimming stripped 1 base from V and 8 bases from J, with 10 bases between. Germline V gene lookup returns CDR1 SGHNT and CDR2 YYREEE (reference sequence). The CDR3 sequence: CASSLRVEDTIYF. CDR3 bases: TGTGCCAGCAGCTTGAGAGTGGAGGACACCATATATTTT.

The V call is TRBV7-9, the J call TRBJ1-2, with 7 bases aligning to TRBD1. This CDR3 is 13 amino acids long. After removal of 5 bases from V and 8 bases from J, the junction contained 8 bases not matched to a gene. Germline CDR1 and CDR2: SEHNR and FQNEAQ (reference sequence). CDR3 sequence reads: CASSPQTGYGYTF. The CDR3 DNA reads as TGTGCCAGCAGCCCCCAGACAGGGTACGGCTACACCTTC.

The chain links TRBV4-2 to TRBJ2-5; D could derive from TRBD1 or TRBD2 (5 bases each). The germline gives CDR1 LGHNA, CDR2 YNFKEQ. This CDR3 contains 17 residues. Trimming cost V 0 bases and J 1 base, with 15 bases left between them. CDR3 region: CASSQDRGAGVQETQYF. CDR3 sequence (DNA): TGTGCCAGCAGCCAAGATAGGGGAGCTGGAGTCCAAGAGACCCAGTACTTC.

The V call is TRBV27, the J call TRBJ2-7; 9 nucleotides line up with TRBD2. The V gene end was trimmed by 0 bases and the J gene end by 4 bases; junction bases not matched to a gene: 1. Germline-derived CDR1 and CDR2 are MNHEY and SMNVEV (reference sequence). CDR3 length equals 14 residues. CDR3: CASSLSGLAYEQYF. CDR3 nucleotide sequence: TGTGCCAGCAGTTTATCGGGACTAGCTTACGAGCAGTACTTC.

This rearrangement joins TRBV28 to TRBJ1-5; possibly TRBD1 for D (6 bases). The CDR3 is 15 amino acids. In germline, CDR1 is MDHEN, CDR2 SYDVKM. The ends were cut back, 6 bases at V and 4 bases at J, with 16 bases in the middle. CDR3 nucleotide sequence: TGTGCCAGCAGCCTGGGACAACCCGGGAATCAGCCCCAGCATTTT. Protein: CASSLGQPGNQPQHF. Together with reference TRBV28 and TRBJ1-5, the CDR3 gives the full variable domain: DVKVTQSSRYLVKRTGEKVFLECVQDMDHENMFWYRQDPGLGLRLIYFSYDVKMKEKGDIPEGYSVSREKKERFSLILESASTNQTSMYLCASSLGQPGNQPQHFGDGTRLSIL.

Comments on this clone: Other DNA sequences from this sample encode an identical CDR3 as well. The gene calls are TRBV29-1 and TRBJ2-3, with D perhaps TRBD1 or TRBD2 (5 bases each). Germline V gives CDR1 SQVTM, CDR2 ANQGSEA. The CDR3 sequence is 14 residues long. V lost 3 bases and J lost 6, with 16 bases in between. The CDR3 loop is CSVESGTPTDTQYF. The CDR3 DNA follows: TGCAGCGTTGAGTCAGGGACCCCCACGGATACGCAGTATTTT.

The chain uses TRBV2 and TRBJ2-5; D uncertain. V lost 1 base and J 5 bases, leaving 14 bases between the germline ends. This CDR3 has 15 amino acids. Germline loops: CDR1 SNHLY, CDR2 FYNNEI. The CDR3: CASSEGQPRPETQYF. The CDR3 region has the DNA TGTGCCAGCAGTGAAGGGCAGCCAAGGCCGGAGACCCAGTACTTC.

The chain couples TRBV7-2 to TRBJ2-1; TRBD1 aligns across 11 bases. J gave up 1 base and V 1 base, and 9 bases lay outside the gene matches. The CDR3 consists of 19 residues. Germline-derived CDR1 and CDR2 are SGHTA and FQGNSA. CDR3 bases: TGTGCCAGCAGCTTAGAAGGACAGGGGGCACTATCGTCCTACAATGAGCAGTTCTTC. Translating gives CASSLEGQGALSSYNEQFF.

CDR3 bases: TGTGCCAGCAGTCCCCCCCCGAAGCAAGACAATGAGCAGTTCTTC. Protein product: CASSPPPKQDNEQFF. The rearrangement uses TRBV2 and TRBJ2-1; D gene uncertain. Germline loops: CDR1 SNHLY, CDR2 FYNNEI. There are 15 residues in the CDR3. Trimming left V 5 bases short and J 5 bases short, with 16 bases between.

This chain links TRBV5-3 with TRBJ2-5; tentatively, D is TRBD1 (6 bases). TRBV5-3 has ORF status, its function being uncertain. The germline V and J ends were trimmed by 4 bases and 5 bases, with 21 bases remaining between them. The length of the CDR3 is 16 residues. This CDR3 is CARSLPRAPRGETQYF. CDR3 DNA sequence: TGTGCCAGAAGCCTCCCCCGGGCCCCGAGGGGGGAGACCCAGTACTTC.

V gene TRBV30 combines with J gene TRBJ2-7; no definite D call. CDR1 is GTSNPN and CDR2 is SVGIG in the germline V gene (reference sequence). The CDR3 runs to 12 residues. Trimming took 0 bases from V and 6 from J, leaving 9 bases between them. CDR3: CAWSVGLLEQYF. The CDR3 nucleotides are TGTGCCTGGAGTGTGGGCCTCCTCGAGCAGTACTTC.

This clone was counted between two and nine times. The chain employs TRBV7-8 and TRBJ1-1, with TRBD1 matching 8 bases. The CDR3 consists of 14 residues. V was clipped by 6 bases and J by 4 bases; unmatched bases: 7. Per the germline V gene, CDR1 is SGHVS and CDR2 is FQNEAQ. The CDR3 loop is CASSLQGGGTEAFF. The CDR3 DNA reads TGTGCCAGCAGTTTACAGGGGGGAGGCACTGAAGCTTTCTTT.

CDR3 nucleotides: TGTGCCAGCAGTCAAGGGGACAGGGTAAGTCCTGAAGCTTTCTTT. It encodes CASSQGDRVSPEAFF. The chain couples TRBV6-5 to TRBJ1-1; 9 nucleotides agree with TRBD1. The CDR3 extends over 15 amino acids. Germline V gives CDR1 MNHEY, CDR2 SVGAGI. J gave up 6 bases and V 5 bases, and 10 bases lay outside the gene matches.

This chain links TRBV27 with TRBJ2-2; 10 nucleotides align to TRBD2. V shed 5 bases, J shed 6 bases, and the junction held 12 bases outside the gene matches. This CDR3 has 17 amino acids. Germline-derived CDR1 and CDR2 are MNHEY and SMNVEV (reference sequence). CDR3 region: CASSLSGRPLLAGELFF. DNA of the CDR3: TGTGCCAGCAGTCTTAGCGGGAGGCCCCTTCTCGCCGGGGAGCTGTTTTTT.

This chain connects TRBV4-3 to TRBJ2-5; D possibly corresponds to TRBD1 (6 bases). Germline-derived CDR1 and CDR2 are LGHNA and YSLEER. The CDR3 is 14 amino acids. The V and J ends lost 4 bases and 0 bases respectively, with 9 bases between them. CDR3 region: CASSRGTYQETQYF. CDR3 in DNA: TGCGCCAGCAGCCGAGGGACATACCAAGAGACCCAGTACTTC.

V and J are TRBV6-5 and TRBJ1-2; TRBD1 is a possible D gene (5 bases). This CDR3 comprises 12 residues. Trimming removed 2 bases at V and 11 bases at J, with 12 bases between. In germline, CDR1 is MNHEY, CDR2 SVGAGI. The CDR3 nucleotides read TGTGCCAGCAGTTACGGTCAGGGAAGGTACACCTTC. This encodes CASSYGQGRYTF.

The rearrangement uses TRBV5-1 and TRBJ2-7, with 9 bases fitting TRBD1. The germline gives CDR1 SGHRS, CDR2 YFSETQ. The CDR3 extends over 15 amino acids. J lost 1 base, V lost 4 bases, and 6 bases had no gene match. The DNA of the CDR3 is TGCGCCAGCAGCCTCCGGGACAGGGTGTCCTACGAGCAGTACTTC. This encodes CASSLRDRVSYEQYF.

This sequence joins TRBV11-2 and TRBJ1-1, with a weak D call TRBD1 (5 bases). Germline loops: CDR1 SGHAT, CDR2 FQNNGV. V lost 5 bases, J lost 3 bases, and 13 bases lay in between. The length of the CDR3 is 14 residues. The CDR3 nucleotides are TGTGCCAGCAGCCGTGGAGGGGTTTACACTGAAGCTTTCTTT. Translation: CASSRGGVYTEAFF.

This clone has just a few counts. This chain links TRBV11-2 with TRBJ1-5; D remains ambiguous. The germline V and J ends were trimmed by 4 bases and 5 bases, with 9 bases remaining between them. CDR1 is SGHAT, CDR2 FQNNGV, per germline. This CDR3 has 13 residues. CDR3 region: CASSWAIDQPQHF. DNA for the CDR3: TGTGCCAGCAGCTGGGCAATAGATCAGCCCCAGCATTTT. Full variable domain (rest looked up from reference TRBV11-2 and TRBJ1-5): EAGVAQSPRYKIIEKRQSVAFWCNPISGHATLYWYQQILGQGPKLLIQFQNNGVVDDSQLPKDRFSAERLKGVDSTLKIQPAKLEDSAVYLCASSWAIDQPQHFGDGTRLSIL.

The chain is built from TRBV9 and TRBJ1-3; the D is unclear. Germline CDR1 reads SGDLS; CDR2 reads YYNGEE. There are 14 residues in the CDR3. V was pared by 4 bases and J by 2 bases, with 10 bases between. The CDR3 reads CASSPHLAGNTIYF. DNA of the CDR3: TGTGCCAGCAGCCCCCACTTGGCTGGAAACACCATATATTTT.

This clone has just one count. The chain uses TRBV7-9 and TRBJ2-5; possibly TRBD2 for D (6 bases). Trimming stripped 1 base from V and 3 bases from J, with 12 bases between. Germline CDR1 and CDR2: SEHNR and FQNEAQ (reference sequence). This CDR3 spans 15 amino acids. DNA for the CDR3: TGTGCCAGCAGCTTAGTTGGGGGAGGCGAAGAGACCCAGTACTTC. This encodes CASSLVGGGEETQYF.

V gene TRBV19 combines with J gene TRBJ1-5; D unresolved. V was shortened by 4 bases and J by 0 bases, with 10 bases between the two germline ends. CDR1 LNHDA and CDR2 SQIVND come from the germline V gene (reference sequence). CDR3 length: 15 amino acids. DNA of the CDR3: TGTGCCAGTAGTAAGGGTCCAATTAGCAATCAGCCCCAGCATTTT. Encoded protein: CASSKGPISNQPQHF.

J is TRBJ1-4 and V is TRBV7-6, with 7 bases fitting TRBD1. The CDR3 is 14 residues long. Germline trimming cut 4 bases from V and 5 bases from J; bases unmatched to any gene: 4. Germline loops: CDR1 SGHVS, CDR2 FNYEAQ. The CDR3 spells CASSSGTVNEKLFF. In DNA, the CDR3 is TGTGCCAGCAGCTCCGGGACAGTCAATGAAAAACTGTTTTTT.

Points on this clone: Sequence at one end of the junction differs from germline and may be a read error. This sequence joins TRBV11-3 and TRBJ2-5, with D maybe TRBD2 (6 bases). CDR3 length equals 15 residues. The germline V gene encodes CDR1 SGHNT and CDR2 YENEEA. CDR3: CASSLGGSGEETQYF. CDR3 bases: TGTGCCAGCAGTTTAGGAGGGAGTGGGGAAGAGACCCAGTACTTC.

The chain carries TRBV4-3 and TRBJ2-7; 7 nucleotides line up with TRBD1. From germline, CDR1 is LGHNA and CDR2 YSLEER. The junction had 2 bases not matched to a gene; V was cut back by 0 bases and J by 0 bases. The CDR3 is 15 amino acids. CDR3 DNA: TGCGCCAGCAGCCAAGAGCAGGGGGTCTCCTACGAGCAGTACTTC. It translates to CASSQEQGVSYEQYF.

The chain is built from TRBV7-8 and TRBJ2-5; D remains ambiguous. Germline CDR1 and CDR2: SGHVS and FQNEAQ. V shed 0 bases and J shed 5 bases, with 10 bases lying between them. This CDR3 has 14 amino acids. Here the CDR3 DNA reads TGTGCCAGCAGCTTAGCACGTCTTAGGGAGACCCAGTACTTC. Encoded protein: CASSLARLRETQYF.

This clone has only a few counts. V usage is TRBV5-4 and J usage is TRBJ1-2; D not certain. The CDR3 runs to 13 residues. The germline V and J ends were trimmed by 0 bases and 8 bases, with 11 bases remaining between them. Germline CDR1 reads SGHNT; CDR2 reads YYREEE (reference sequence). The CDR3 sequence is CASSLGSPGGYTF. CDR3 coding DNA: TGTGCCAGCAGCTTGGGTTCCCCCGGAGGCTACACCTTC.